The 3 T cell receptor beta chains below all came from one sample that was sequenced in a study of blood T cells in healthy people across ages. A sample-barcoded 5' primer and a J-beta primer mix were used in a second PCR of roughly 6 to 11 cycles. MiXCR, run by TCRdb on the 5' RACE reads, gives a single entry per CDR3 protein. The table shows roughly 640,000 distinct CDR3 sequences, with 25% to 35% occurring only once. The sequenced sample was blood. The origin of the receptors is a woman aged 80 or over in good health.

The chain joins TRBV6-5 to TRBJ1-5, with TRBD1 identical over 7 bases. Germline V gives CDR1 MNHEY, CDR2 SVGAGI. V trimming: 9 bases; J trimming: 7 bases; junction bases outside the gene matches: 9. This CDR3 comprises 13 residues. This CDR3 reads CASRQGSKQPQHF. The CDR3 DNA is TGTGCCAGTAGACAGGGTAGTAAGCAGCCCCAGCATTTT.

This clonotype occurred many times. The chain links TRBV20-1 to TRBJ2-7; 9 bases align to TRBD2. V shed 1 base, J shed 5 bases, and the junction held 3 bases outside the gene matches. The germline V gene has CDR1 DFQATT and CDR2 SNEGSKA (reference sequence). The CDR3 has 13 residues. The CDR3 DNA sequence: TGCAGTGCTAGAGCTAGCGGGGAAAACGAGCAGTACTTC. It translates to CSARASGENEQYF.

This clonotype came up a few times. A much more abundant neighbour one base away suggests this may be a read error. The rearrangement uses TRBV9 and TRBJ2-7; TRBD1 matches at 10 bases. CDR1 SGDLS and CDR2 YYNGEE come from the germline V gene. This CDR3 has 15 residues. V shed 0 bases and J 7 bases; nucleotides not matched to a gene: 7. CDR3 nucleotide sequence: TGTGCCAGCAGCGTAGATGGACAGGGGGGTCGGGAGCAGTACTTC. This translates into CASSVDGQGGREQYF.